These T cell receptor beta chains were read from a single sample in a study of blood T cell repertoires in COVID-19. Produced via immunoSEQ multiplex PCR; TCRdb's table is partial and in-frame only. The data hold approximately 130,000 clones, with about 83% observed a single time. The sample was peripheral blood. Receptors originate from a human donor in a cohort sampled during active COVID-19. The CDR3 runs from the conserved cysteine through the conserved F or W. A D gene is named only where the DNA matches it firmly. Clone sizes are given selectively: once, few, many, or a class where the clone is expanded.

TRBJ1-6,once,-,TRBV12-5,TGTGCTAGTGGTGTCGGAGGGGGGGCCGTACTGTATAATTCACCCCTCCACTTT,CASGVGGGAVLYNSPLHF
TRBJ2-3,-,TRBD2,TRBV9,TGTGCCAGCAGCGTAGGTTTAATAGGGACTAGTCTGGATACGCAGTATTTT,CASSVGLIGTSLDTQYF
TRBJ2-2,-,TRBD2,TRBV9,TGTGCCAGCAGCGTCGCTAGCGGGGGGCTTTCGAACACCGGGGAGCTGTTTTTT,CASSVASGGLSNTGELFF
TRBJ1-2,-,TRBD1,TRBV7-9,TGTGCCAGCAGCTTGGCGACAGGGTCTAACTATGGCTACACCTTC,CASSLATGSNYGYTF
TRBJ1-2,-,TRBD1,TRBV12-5,TGTGCTAGTGTTCTCAAATCCGGGACAGGGTACCCTTCTAACTATGGCTACACCTTC,CASVLKSGTGYPSNYGYTF
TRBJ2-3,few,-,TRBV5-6,TGTGCCAGCAGCCTCCCTGTAGATACGCAGTATTTT,CASSLPVDTQYF
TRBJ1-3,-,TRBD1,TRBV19,TGTGCCAGTAGTCCATTGACAGGGGGCTCTGGAAACACCATATATTTT,CASSPLTGGSGNTIYF
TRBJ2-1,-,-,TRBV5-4,TGTGCCAGCAGCGACCCCGACGGGATTGGCAACGGTGAGCAGTTCTTC,CASSDPDGIGNGEQFF
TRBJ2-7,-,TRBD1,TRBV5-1,TGCGCCAGCAGCTCTGGGACAGCCCCGGGGGAGCAGTACTTC,CASSSGTAPGEQYF
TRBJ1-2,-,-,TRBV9,TGTGCCAGCAGAGCAGGGAACTATGGCTACACCTTC,CASRAGNYGYTF
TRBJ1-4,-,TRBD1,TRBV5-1,TGCGCCAGCAGCCCTACAGGGGGCTTCGGTGAAAAACTGTTTTTT,CASSPTGGFGEKLFF
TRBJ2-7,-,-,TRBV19,TGTGCCACCGCGCAAGGGAGCAGATCCTACGAGCAGTACTTC,CATAQGSRSYEQYF
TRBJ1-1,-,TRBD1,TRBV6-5,TGTGCCAGCAGGGAGAACAGGGGGCGGCGAACTGAAGCTTTCTTT,CASRENRGRRTEAFF
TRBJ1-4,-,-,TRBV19,TGTGCCAGTAGTATAGATCGGACGGCCACGGGGGAAAAACTGTTTTTT,CASSIDRTATGEKLFF
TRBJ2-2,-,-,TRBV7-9,TGTGCCAGCAGCAGCTCAGGGAAAAGCGGGGAGCTGTTTTTT,CASSSSGKSGELFF
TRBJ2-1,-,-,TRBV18,TGTGCCAGCTCACCACTTCGGGACACATACAATGAGCAGTTCTTC,CASSPLRDTYNEQFF
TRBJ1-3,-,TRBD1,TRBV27,TGTGCCAGCAGTATCCGCCAACCCCTGACCGGGACAGGGTTTTCTGGAAACACCATATATTTT,CASSIRQPLTGTGFSGNTIYF
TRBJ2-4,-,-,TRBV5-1,TGCGCCAGCAGCGGAGGGTCCAAAAACATTCAGTACTTC,CASSGGSKNIQYF
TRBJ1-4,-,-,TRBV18,TGTGCCAGCTCACCCCCGTCTAATGAAAAACTGTTTTTT,CASSPPSNEKLFF
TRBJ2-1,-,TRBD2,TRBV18,TGTGCCAGCTCACCACAGCGGGGGGTTCTTAATGAGCAGTTCTTC,CASSPQRGVLNEQFF
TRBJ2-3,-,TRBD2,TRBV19,TGTGCCAGCTCCGATAGCGGGGGGGCTGCAGATACGCAGTATTTT,CASSDSGGAADTQYF
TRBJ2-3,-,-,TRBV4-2,TGTGCCAGCAGCCCGAAGGGGGGCGCGGGGGAAGCCACAGATACGCAGTATTTT,CASSPKGGAGEATDTQYF
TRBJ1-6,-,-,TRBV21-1,TGTGCCAGCAGCTCCCGGACTCGGACCCTCGATTCACCCCTCCACTTT,CASSSRTRTLDSPLHF
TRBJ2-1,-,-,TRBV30,TGTGCCTGGGGTAGGGGGGGGCAGTCTAATGAGCAGTTCTTC,CAWGRGGQSNEQFF
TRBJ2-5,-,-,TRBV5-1,TGCGCCAGCAGCTTTACGGAGAAGACAGGTTTAGAGTGGGGAGAGACCCAGTACTTC,CASSFTEKTGLEWGETQYF
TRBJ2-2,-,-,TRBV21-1,TGCGCCAACGACGATAGCGGGGGTCCCGGGGAGCTGTTTTTT,CANDDSGGPGELFF
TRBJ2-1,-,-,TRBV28,TGTGCCAGCAGTTTCGCGGCAGAGCAGTTCTTC,CASSFAAEQFF
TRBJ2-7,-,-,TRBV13,TGTGCCAGCAGCGGTCAGTCCTACGAGCAGTACTTC,CASSGQSYEQYF
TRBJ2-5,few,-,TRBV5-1,TGCGCCAGCAGCTTGTTCAGCCTCCAAGGGGCCCAGTACTTC,CASSLFSLQGAQYF
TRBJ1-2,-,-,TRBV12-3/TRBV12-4,TGTGCCAGCGGGAGGCTCGGCTACACCTTC,CASGRLGYTF